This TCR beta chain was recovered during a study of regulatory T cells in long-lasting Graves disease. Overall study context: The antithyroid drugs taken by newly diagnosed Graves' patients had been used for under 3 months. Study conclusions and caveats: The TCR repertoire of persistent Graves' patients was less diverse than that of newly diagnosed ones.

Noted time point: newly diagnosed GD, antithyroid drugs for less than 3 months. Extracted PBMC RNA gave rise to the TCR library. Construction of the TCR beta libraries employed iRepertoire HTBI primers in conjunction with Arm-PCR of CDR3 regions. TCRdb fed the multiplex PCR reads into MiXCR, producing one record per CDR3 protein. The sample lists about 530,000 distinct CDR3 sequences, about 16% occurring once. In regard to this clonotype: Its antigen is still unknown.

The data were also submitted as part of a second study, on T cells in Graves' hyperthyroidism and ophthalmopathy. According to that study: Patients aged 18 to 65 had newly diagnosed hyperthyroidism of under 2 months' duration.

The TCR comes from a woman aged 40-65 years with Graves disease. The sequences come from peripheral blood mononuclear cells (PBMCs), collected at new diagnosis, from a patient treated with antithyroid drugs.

This CDR3 is CSALTSEGGDTQYF. DNA of the CDR3: TGCAGTGCTTTAACGAGCGAGGGGGGAGATACGCAGTATTTT. The chain links TRBV20-1 to TRBJ2-3; D might be TRBD1 or TRBD2, each matching 6 bases. There are 14 residues in the CDR3. The V and J ends lost 5 bases and 5 bases respectively, with 17 bases between them. Germline CDR1 and CDR2: DFQATT and SNEGSKA (reference sequence).